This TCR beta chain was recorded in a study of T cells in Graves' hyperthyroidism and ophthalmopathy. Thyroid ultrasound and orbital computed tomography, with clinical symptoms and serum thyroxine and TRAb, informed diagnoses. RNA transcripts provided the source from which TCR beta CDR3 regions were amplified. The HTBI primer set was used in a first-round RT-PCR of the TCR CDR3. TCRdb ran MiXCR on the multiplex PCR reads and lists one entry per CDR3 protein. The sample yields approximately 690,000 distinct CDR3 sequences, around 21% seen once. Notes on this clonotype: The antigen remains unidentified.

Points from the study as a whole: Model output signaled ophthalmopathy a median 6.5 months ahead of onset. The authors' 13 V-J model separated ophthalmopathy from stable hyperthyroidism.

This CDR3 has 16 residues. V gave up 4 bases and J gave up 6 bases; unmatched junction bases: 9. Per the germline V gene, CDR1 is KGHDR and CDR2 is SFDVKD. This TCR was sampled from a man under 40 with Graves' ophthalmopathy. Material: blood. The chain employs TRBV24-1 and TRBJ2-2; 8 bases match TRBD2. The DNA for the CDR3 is TGTGCCACCAGTGACCGAGCGGGAGTAACGGCCGGGGAGCTGTTTTTT. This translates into CATSDRAGVTAGELFF.